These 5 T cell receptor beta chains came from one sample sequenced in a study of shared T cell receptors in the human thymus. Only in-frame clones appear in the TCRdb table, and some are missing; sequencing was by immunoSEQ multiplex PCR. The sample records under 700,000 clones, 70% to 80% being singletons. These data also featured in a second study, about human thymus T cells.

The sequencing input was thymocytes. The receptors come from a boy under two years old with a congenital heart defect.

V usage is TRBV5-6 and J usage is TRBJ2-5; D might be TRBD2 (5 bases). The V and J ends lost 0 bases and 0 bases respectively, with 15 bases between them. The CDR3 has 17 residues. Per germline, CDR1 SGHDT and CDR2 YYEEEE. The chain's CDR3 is CASSLAKVGNYQETQYF. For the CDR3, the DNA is TGTGCCAGCAGCTTGGCCAAGGTCGGGAACTACCAAGAGACCCAGTACTTC.

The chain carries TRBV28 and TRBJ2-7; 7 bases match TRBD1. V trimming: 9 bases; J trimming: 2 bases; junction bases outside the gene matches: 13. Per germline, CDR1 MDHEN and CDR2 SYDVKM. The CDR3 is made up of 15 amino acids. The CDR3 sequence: CASSLKDRIAYEQYF. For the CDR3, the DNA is TGTGCCAGTTCGTTAAAGGACAGGATAGCCTACGAGCAGTACTTC.

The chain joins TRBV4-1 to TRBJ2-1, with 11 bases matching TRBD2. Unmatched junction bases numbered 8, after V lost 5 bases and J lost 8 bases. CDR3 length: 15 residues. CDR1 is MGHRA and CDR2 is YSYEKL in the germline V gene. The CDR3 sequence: CASSTTSGSRDEQFF. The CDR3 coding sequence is TGCGCCAGCAGCACTACTAGCGGGAGCAGGGATGAGCAGTTCTTC.

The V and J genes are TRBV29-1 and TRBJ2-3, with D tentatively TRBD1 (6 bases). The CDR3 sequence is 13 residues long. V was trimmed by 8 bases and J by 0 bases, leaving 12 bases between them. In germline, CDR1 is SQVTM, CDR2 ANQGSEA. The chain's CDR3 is CSSTGHSTDTQYF. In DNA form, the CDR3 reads TGCAGCTCCACGGGACATAGCACAGATACGCAGTATTTT.

The DNA for the CDR3 is TGTGCCAGCAGTTTCAGCGCGGGTCAGTCCGAATACTTC. Its translation: CASSFSAGQSEYF. This chain links TRBV28 with TRBJ2-4, with D tentatively TRBD2 (5 bases). V gave up 3 bases and J gave up 16 bases, with 19 bases separating them. The CDR3 is made up of 13 amino acids. Germline CDR1 reads MDHEN; CDR2 reads SYDVKM.